This TCR beta chain was retrieved from a study of blood T cell repertoires in COVID-19. V lost 3 bases and J lost 5, with 8 bases in between. This CDR3 is 12 amino acids long. Germline lookup yields CDR1 SNHLY and CDR2 FYNNEI. Libraries were prepared by immunoSEQ multiplex PCR; TCRdb keeps only in-frame clonotypes and omits some of them. The data contain about 500,000 clones, roughly 89% of them singletons. The Seattle site enrolled patients during active infection and followed them longitudinally. Sequencing input: peripheral blood. The chain joins TRBV2 to TRBJ2-7; possibly TRBD1 for D (6 bases). The TCR sequence derives from a man in his late teens or twenties with COVID-19, enrolled during active disease. CDR3 protein: CASSDRGHEQYF. In DNA, the CDR3 is TGTGCCAGCAGTGACAGGGGCCACGAGCAGTACTTC. Supplemented by reference TRBV2 and TRBJ2-7, the full variable domain reads EPEVTQTPSHQVTQMGQEVILRCVPISNHLYFYWYRQILGQKVEFLVSFYNNEISEKSEIFDDQFSVERPDGSNFTLKIRSTKLEDSAMYFCASSDRGHEQYFGPGTRLTVT.